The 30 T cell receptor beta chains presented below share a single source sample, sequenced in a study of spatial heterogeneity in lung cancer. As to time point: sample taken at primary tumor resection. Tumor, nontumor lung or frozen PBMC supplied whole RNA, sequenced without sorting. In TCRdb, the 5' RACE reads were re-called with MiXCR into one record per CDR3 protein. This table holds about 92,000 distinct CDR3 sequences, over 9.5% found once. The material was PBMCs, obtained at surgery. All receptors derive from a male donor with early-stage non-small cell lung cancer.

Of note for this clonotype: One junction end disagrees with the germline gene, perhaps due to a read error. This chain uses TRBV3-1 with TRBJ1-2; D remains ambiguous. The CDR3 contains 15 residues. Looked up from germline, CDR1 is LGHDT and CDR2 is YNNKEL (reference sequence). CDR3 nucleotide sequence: TGTGCCAACAGCCAAGATACGGTAGTTGACTATGGCTACACCTTC. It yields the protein CANSQDTVVDYGYTF.

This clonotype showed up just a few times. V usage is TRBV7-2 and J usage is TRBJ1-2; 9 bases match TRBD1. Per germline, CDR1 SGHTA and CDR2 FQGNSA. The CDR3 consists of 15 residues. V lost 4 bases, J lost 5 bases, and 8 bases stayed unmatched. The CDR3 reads CASSSPGQGKYGYTF. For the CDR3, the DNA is TGTGCCAGCAGCTCCCCGGGACAGGGAAAATATGGCTACACCTTC.

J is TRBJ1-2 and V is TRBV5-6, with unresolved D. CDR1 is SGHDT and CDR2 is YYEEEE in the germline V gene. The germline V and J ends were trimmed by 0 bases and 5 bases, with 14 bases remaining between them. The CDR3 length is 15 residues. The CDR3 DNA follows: TGTGCCAGCAGCTTGGTGTCGGGGATTGGGTATGGCTACACCTTC. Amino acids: CASSLVSGIGYGYTF.

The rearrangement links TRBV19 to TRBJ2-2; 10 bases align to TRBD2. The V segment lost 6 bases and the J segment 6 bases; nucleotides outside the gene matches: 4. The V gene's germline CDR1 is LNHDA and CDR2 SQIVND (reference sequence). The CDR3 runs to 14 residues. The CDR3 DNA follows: TGTGCCAGTAGGCTAGCGGGAGCTCCCGGGGAGCTGTTTTTT. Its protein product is CASRLAGAPGELFF.

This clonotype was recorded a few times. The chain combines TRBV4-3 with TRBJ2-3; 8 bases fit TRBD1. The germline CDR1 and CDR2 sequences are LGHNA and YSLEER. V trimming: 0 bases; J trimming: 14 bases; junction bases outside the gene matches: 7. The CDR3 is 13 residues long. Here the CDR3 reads CASSQDGQGKRYF. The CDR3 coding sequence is TGCGCCAGCAGCCAAGATGGACAGGGAAAGAGGTATTTT.

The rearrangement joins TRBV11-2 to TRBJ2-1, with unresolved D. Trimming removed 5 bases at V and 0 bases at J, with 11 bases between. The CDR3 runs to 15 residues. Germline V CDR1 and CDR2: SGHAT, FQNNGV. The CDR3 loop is CASSPLIGSYNEQFF. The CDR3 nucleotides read TGTGCCAGCAGCCCCCTGATTGGCTCCTACAATGAGCAGTTCTTC.

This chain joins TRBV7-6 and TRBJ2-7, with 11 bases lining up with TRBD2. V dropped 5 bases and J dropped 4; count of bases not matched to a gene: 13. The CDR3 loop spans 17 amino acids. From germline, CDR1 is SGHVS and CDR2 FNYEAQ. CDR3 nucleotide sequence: TGTGCCAGCAGCCCCGGGACTTCGTCTAGCGGGAGGTACGAGCAGTACTTC. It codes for CASSPGTSSSGRYEQYF.

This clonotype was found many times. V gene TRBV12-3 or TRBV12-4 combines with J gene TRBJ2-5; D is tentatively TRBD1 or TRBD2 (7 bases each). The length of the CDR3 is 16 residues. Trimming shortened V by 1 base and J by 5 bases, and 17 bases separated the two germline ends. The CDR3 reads CASSLVAGGAEETQYF. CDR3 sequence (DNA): TGTGCCAGCAGTTTAGTGGCAGGGGGGGCAGAGGAGACCCAGTACTTC.

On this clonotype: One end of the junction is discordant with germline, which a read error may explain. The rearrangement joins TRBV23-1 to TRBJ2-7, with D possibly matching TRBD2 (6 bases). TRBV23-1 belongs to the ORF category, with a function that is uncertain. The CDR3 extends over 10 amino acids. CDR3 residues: CASSRRRGPF. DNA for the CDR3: TGCGCCAGCAGTCGAAGGAGGGGACCCTTC.

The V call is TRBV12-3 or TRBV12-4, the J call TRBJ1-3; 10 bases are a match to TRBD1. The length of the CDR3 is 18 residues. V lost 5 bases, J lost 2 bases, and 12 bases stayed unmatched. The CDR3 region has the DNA TGTGCCAGCAGTCCCCGGGACAGGGGTTATTCTACTGGAAACACCATATATTTT. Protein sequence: CASSPRDRGYSTGNTIYF.

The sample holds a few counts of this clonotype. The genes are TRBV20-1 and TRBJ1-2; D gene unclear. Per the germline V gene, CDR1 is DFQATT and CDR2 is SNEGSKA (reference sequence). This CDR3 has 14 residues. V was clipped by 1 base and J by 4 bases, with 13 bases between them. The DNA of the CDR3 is TGCAGTGCTAGAGTGGGAGTAGTCGGCTATGGCTACACCTTC. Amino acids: CSARVGVVGYGYTF.

For the CDR3, the DNA is TGTGCCAGCAGCCCAGATCTAGCGGTAGCCAAAAACATTCAGTACTTC. Translated: CASSPDLAVAKNIQYF. This chain uses TRBV7-2 with TRBJ2-4, with TRBD2 identical over 7 bases. Per the germline V gene, CDR1 is SGHTA and CDR2 is FQGNSA. The V gene end was trimmed by 5 bases and the J gene end by 0 bases; junction bases not matched to a gene: 7. This CDR3 has 16 amino acids.

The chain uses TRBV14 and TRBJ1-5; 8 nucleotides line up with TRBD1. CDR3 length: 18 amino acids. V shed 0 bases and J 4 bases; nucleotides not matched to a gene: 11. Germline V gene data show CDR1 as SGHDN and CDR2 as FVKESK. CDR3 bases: TGTGCCAGCAGCCAAGATCTAAACGTGTGGACAGGGAATCAGCCCCAGCATTTT. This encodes CASSQDLNVWTGNQPQHF. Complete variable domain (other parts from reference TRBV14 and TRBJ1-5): EAGVTQFPSHSVIEKGQTVTLRCDPISGHDNLYWYRRVMGKEIKFLLHFVKESKQDESGMPNNRFLAERTGGTYSTLKVQPAELEDSGVYFCASSQDLNVWTGNQPQHFGDGTRLSIL.

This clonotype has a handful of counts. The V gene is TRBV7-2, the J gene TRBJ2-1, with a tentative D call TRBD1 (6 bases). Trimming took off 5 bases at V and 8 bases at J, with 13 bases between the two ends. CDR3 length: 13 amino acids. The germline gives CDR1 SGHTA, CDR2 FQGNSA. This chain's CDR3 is CASSPEQGYEQFF. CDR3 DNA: TGTGCCAGCAGCCCCGAACAGGGCTATGAGCAGTTCTTC.

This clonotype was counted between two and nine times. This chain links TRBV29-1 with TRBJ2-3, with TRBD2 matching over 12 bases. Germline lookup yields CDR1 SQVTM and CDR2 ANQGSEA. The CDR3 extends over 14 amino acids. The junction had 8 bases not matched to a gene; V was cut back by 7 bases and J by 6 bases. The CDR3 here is CSAPTSGRADTQYF. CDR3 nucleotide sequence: TGCAGCGCCCCGACTAGCGGGAGAGCGGATACGCAGTATTTT.

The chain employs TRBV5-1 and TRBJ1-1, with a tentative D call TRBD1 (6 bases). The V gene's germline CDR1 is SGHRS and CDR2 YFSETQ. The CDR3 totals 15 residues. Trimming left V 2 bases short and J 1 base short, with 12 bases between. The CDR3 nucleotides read TGCGCCAGCAGCTTATCCGGGACAACGAACACTGAAGCTTTCTTT. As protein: CASSLSGTTNTEAFF.

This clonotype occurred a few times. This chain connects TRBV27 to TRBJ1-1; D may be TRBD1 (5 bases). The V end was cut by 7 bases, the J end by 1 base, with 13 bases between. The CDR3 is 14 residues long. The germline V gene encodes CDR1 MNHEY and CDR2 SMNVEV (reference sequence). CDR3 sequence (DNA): TGTGCCAGCAACCCTAGACAGAAGAACACTGAAGCTTTCTTT. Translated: CASNPRQKNTEAFF.

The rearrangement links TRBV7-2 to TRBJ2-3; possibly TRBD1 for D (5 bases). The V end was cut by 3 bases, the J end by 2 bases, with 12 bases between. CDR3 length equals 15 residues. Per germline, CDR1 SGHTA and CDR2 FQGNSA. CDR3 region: CASSFRAGHTDTQYF. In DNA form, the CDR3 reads TGTGCCAGCAGCTTCAGGGCAGGACACACAGATACGCAGTATTTT.

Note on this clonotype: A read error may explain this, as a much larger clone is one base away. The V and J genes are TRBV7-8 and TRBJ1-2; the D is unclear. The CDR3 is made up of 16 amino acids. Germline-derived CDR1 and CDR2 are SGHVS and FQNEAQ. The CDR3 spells CASSLAGGSLNHGYTF. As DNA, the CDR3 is TGTGCCAGCAGCTTAGCGGGCGGCAGCCTTAACCATGGCTACACCTTC. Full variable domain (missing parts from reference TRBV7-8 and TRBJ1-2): GAGVSQSPRYKVAKRGQDVALRCDPISGHVSLFWYQQALGQGPEFLTYFQNEAQLDKSGLPSDRFFAERPEGSVSTLKIQRTQQEDSAVYLCASSLAGGSLNHGYTFGSGTRLTVV.

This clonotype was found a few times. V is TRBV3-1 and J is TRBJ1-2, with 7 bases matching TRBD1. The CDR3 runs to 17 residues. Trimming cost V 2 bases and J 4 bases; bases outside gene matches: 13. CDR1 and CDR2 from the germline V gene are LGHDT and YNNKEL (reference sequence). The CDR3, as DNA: TGTGCCAGCAGCCAACTACCAGGACAGGCGAATCCCTATGGCTACACCTTC. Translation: CASSQLPGQANPYGYTF.

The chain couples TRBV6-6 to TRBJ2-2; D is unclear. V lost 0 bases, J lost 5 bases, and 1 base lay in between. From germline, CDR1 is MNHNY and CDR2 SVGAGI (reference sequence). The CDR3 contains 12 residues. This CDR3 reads CASSYSTGELFF. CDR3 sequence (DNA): TGTGCCAGCAGTTACTCGACCGGGGAGCTGTTTTTT.

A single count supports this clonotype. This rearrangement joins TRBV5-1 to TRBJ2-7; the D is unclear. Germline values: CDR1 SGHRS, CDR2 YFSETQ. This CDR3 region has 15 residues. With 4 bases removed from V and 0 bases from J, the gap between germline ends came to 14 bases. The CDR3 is CASSPDGRSSYEQYF. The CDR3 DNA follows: TGCGCCAGCAGCCCGGATGGACGGTCCTCCTACGAGCAGTACTTC.

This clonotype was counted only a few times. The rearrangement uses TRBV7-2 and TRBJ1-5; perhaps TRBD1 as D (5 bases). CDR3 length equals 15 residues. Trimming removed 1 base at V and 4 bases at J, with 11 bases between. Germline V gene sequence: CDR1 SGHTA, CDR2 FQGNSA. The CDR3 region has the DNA TGTGCCAGCAGCTTAGGCCGCCGGGGGAATCAGCCCCAGCATTTT. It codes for CASSLGRRGNQPQHF.

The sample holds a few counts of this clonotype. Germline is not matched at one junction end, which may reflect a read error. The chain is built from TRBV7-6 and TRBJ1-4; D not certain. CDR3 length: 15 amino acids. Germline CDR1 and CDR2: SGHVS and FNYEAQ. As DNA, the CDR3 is TGTGTCAGCAGCCCCATGACCGCAACTAATGAAAAACTGTTTTTT. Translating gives CVSSPMTATNEKLFF.

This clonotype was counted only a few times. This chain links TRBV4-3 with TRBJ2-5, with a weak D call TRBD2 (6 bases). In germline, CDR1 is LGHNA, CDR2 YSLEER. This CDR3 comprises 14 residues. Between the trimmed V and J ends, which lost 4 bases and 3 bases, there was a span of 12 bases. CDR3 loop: CASSRTTSEETQYF. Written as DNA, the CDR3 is TGCGCCAGCAGCCGGACTACCTCAGAAGAGACCCAGTACTTC.

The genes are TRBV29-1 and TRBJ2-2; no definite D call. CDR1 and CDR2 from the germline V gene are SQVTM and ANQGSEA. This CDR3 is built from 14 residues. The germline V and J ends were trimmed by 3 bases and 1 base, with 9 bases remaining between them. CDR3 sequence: CSVEINRNTGELFF. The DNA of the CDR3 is TGCAGCGTTGAGATAAACAGGAACACCGGGGAGCTGTTTTTT.

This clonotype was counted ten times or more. The DNA of the CDR3 is TGTGCCACCAGTGAGGGACTAGCGGGGATGCTGGATGAGCAGTTCTTC. It is translated as CATSEGLAGMLDEQFF. This chain joins TRBV24-1 and TRBJ2-1, with 13 bases aligning to TRBD2. The CDR3 has 16 amino acids. V was pared by 4 bases and J by 8 bases, with 7 bases of the junction left unmatched. Germline V CDR1 and CDR2: KGHDR, SFDVKD.

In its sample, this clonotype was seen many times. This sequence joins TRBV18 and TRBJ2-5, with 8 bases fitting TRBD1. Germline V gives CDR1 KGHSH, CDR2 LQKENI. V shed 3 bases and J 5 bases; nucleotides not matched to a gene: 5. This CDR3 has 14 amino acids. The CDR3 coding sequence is TGTGCCAGCTCACCCCTGAGGACAGGGGAGACCCAGTACTTC. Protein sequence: CASSPLRTGETQYF.

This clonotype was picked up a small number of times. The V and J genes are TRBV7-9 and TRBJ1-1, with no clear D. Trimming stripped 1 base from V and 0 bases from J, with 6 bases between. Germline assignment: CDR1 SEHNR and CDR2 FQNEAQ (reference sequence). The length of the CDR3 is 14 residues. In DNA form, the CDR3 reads TGTGCCAGCAGCTTAGGCCCGTTGAACACTGAAGCTTTCTTT. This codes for CASSLGPLNTEAFF.

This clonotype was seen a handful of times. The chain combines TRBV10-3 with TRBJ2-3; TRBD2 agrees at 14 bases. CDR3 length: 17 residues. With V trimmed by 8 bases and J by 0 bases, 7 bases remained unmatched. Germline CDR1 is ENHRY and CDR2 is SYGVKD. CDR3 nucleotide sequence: TGTGCCATCGGCGGGACTAGCGGGGGCCCTAGCACAGATACGCAGTATTTT. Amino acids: CAIGGTSGGPSTDTQYF.